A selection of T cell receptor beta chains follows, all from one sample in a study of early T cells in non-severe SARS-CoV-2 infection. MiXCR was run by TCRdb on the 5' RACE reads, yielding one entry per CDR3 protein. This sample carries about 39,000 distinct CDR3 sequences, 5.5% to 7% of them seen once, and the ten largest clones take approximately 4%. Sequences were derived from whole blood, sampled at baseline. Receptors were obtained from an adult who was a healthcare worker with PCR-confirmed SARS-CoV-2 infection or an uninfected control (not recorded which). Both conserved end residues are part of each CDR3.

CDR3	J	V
CASSLAVTAQYF	TRBJ2-7	TRBV7-2
CASSAPRGSSYEQYF	TRBJ2-7	TRBV28
CASSKGTGPNQPQHF	TRBJ1-5	TRBV5-5
CASSWSSGGAMTGELFF	TRBJ2-2	TRBV7-8
CASSQAGFLGYGYTF	TRBJ1-2	TRBV4-2
CASSLARKETQYF	TRBJ2-5	TRBV7-2
CASRASGLAGDEQYF	TRBJ2-7	TRBV2
CASSNQGKGYTF	TRBJ1-2	TRBV25-1
CASNLGTPDQPQHF	TRBJ1-5	TRBV6-6
CASSKEGQSGNQPQHF	TRBJ1-5	TRBV7-9
CASSQRSSYNEQFF	TRBJ2-1	TRBV3-1
CASSRGGGSYNEQFF	TRBJ2-1	TRBV7-9
CASGGSGNLGKKKLFF	TRBJ1-4	TRBV6-1
CASSLTGTFYGYTF	TRBJ1-2	TRBV6-1
CATSSHPPGLAGQRSYNEQFF	TRBJ2-1	TRBV15
CASSGSIPPNEQFF	TRBJ2-1	TRBV2
CASSQEWGLINEQFF	TRBJ2-1	TRBV3-1
CASRRLEEVYGYTF	TRBJ1-2	TRBV19
CASSPAGPDTQYF	TRBJ2-3	TRBV7-3
CASSQDEVYQPQHF	TRBJ1-5	TRBV4-1
CASSTGPNEKLFF	TRBJ1-4	TRBV18
CASSYSIAGSSYNSPLHF	TRBJ1-6	TRBV6-5
CASSEYYEQYF	TRBJ2-7	TRBV25-1
CASSDPADPEGTEAFF	TRBJ1-1	TRBV6-1
CASSLGQLYEQYF	TRBJ2-7	TRBV7-6
CASSRGQGYEQYF	TRBJ2-7	TRBV12-3/TRBV12-4
CASSKGLAGNEQFF	TRBJ2-1	TRBV11-1
CASSLADGLAGNEQFF	TRBJ2-1	TRBV19
CSVEDPGDRGGAKNIQYF	TRBJ2-4	TRBV29-1
CASSLPTPGHRYNEQFF	TRBJ2-1	TRBV5-1
CASSLAPSGRFSGELFF	TRBJ2-2	TRBV7-8
CASSLGDSARNTGELFF	TRBJ2-2	TRBV11-2
CASTSPLGRDVNTEAFF	TRBJ1-1	TRBV6-1
CASSLLAGGRDTQYF	TRBJ2-3	TRBV4-3
CASSPKVNSEAFF	TRBJ1-1	TRBV18
CASSLGSAIEQFF	TRBJ2-1	TRBV7-2
CASLPRRGGFNTEAFF	TRBJ1-1	TRBV19
CASKGGPGELFF	TRBJ2-2	TRBV11-3
CSVGALGSTYEQYF	TRBJ2-7	TRBV29-1
CSVVPTGRGINEQFF	TRBJ2-1	TRBV29-1
CASSFLSTVTLNTGELFF	TRBJ2-2	TRBV7-8
CASSLGAAITDTQYF	TRBJ2-3	TRBV5-1
CASSSGHQQETQYF	TRBJ2-5	TRBV13